This TCR beta chain came from a study of Graves' ophthalmopathy and Graves' hyperthyroidism. RNA transcripts provided the template for amplifying TCR beta CDR3 regions. First-round RT-PCR employed HTBI primers, with a second-round multiplex PCR after it. TCRdb reprocessed the multiplex PCR reads via MiXCR and lists one record per CDR3 protein. The data hold 260,000 or so distinct CDR3 sequences, with approximately 42% observed a single time. CDR1 and CDR2 (germline): SGHTA, FQGTGA. The junction had 15 bases not matched to a gene; V was cut back by 5 bases and J by 4 bases. This CDR3 is built from 17 residues.

The sample consisted of peripheral blood. V gene TRBV7-3 combines with J gene TRBJ2-5; TRBD2 aligns across 8 bases. The origin of this receptor is an adult man with Graves' ophthalmopathy. The CDR3 spells CASSPFAPSGGGETQYF. CDR3 sequence (DNA): TGTGCCAGCAGCCCCTTCGCTCCGAGCGGGGGTGGAGAGACCCAGTACTTC.